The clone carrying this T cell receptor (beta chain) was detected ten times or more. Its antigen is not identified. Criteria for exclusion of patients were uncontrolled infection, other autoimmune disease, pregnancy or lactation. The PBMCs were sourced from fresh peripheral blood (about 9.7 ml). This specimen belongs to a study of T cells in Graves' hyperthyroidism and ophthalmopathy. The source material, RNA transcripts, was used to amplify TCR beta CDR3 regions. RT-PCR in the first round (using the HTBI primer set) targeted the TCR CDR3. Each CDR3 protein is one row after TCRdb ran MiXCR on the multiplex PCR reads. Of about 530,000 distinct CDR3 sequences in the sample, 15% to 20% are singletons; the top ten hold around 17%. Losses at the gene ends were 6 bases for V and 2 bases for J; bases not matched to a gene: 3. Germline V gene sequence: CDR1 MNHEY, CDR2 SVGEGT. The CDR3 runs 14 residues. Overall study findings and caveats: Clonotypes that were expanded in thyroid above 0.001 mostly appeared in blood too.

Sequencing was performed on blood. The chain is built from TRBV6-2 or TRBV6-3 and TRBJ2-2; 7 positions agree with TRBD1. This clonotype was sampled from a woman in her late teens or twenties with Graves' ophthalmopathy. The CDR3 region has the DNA TGTGCCAGCAGAAACAGGGGAAACACCGGGGAGCTGTTTTTT. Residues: CASRNRGNTGELFF.